One sample yielded the 10 T cell receptor delta chains listed below, sequenced in a study of γδ T cells in repeated Plasmodium falciparum infection. Gammadelta T cells were flow-sorted from PBMC into Vgamma9/Vdelta2+ and Vdelta2-negative populations for bulk analysis. TCRdb re-identified clones in the multiplex PCR reads via CATT. This sample has 45,000 to 70,000 delta-chain clones, with over 1.5% found just once. The sample consisted of gamma-delta T cells from blood. Every receptor here comes from a pool of human donors (malaria-infected and uninfected, not separated).

This clone was detected only a few times. This DNA's translation and the protein TCRdb lists, from a much larger clone, do not match at residue 21, likely due to a read error; the protein shown is translated from the DNA. CDR3 in DNA: TGTGCTCTTGGGACTCAAGGCCTTTCACCTTTTTTCTGGGGGATAACATCTGGATACACCAATAAACTCATCTTT. Translated, it gives CALGTQGLSPFFWGITSGYTNKLIF. The rearrangement links TRDV1 to TRDJ1, with TRDD3 identical over 10 bases. This CDR3 is built from 25 residues. The germline gives CDR1 TSWWSYY, CDR2 QGS.

As regards this clone: The protein TCRdb lists belongs to a much larger clone and differs from this DNA's translation at residue 14, which points to a read error; the protein shown is made from the DNA. J is TRDJ1 and V is TRDV1, with 8 bases matching TRDD3. TCRdb is silent on the J gene; assignment here came from matching the DNA to germline. The junction had 21 bases not matched to a gene; V was cut back by 0 bases and J by 0 bases. The CDR3 contains 22 residues. The germline V gene has CDR1 TSWWSYY and CDR2 QGS. CDR3 region: CALGELVTWDTWGMRDTDKLIF. The CDR3 bases are TGTGCTCTTGGGGAACTAGTGACCTGGGACACGTGGGGGATGCGCGACACCGATAAACTCATCTTT.

In this sample, this clone turned up a few times. TCRdb assigns this DNA the protein of a much larger clone, which departs from its translation at residue 11; this likely reflects a read error, and the protein shown comes from translating the DNA. The chain links TRDV1 to TRDJ1; a possible D gene is TRDD3 (6 bases). As TCRdb names no J gene, one was assigned here on the basis of a DNA match to germline. Germline-derived CDR1 and CDR2 are TSWWSYY and QGS. CDR3 length: 19 amino acids. With 0 bases removed from V and 2 bases from J, the gap between germline ends came to 22 bases. CDR3 DNA: TGTGCTCTTGGGGAACTTGGGGAGTACTGGGAGATACGGACCGATAAACTCATCTTT. Residues: CALGELGEYWEIRTDKLIF.

This clone has just a few counts. With a far larger clone one base away, a read error is the likely cause. Distinct nucleotide sequences in the sample also encode this CDR3. The rearrangement joins TRDV1 to TRDJ1; D is unresolved. The CDR3 length is 19 residues. V shed 2 bases and J shed 2 bases, with 24 bases lying between them. Germline V gene lookup returns CDR1 TSWWSYY and CDR2 QGS. The CDR3 protein is CALGESGPPVVLQTDKLIF. CDR3 in DNA: TGTGCTCTTGGGGAATCGGGGCCCCCGGTCGTCCTCCAAACCGATAAACTCATCTTT.

The chain combines TRDV2 with TRDJ1; TRDD3 matches 13 bases. As TCRdb names no J gene, one was assigned here on the basis of a DNA match to germline. V lost 3 bases, J lost 7 bases, and 10 bases stayed unmatched. This CDR3 is 16 amino acids long. Germline CDR1 and CDR2: GEAIGNYY and EKD. CDR3 bases: TGTGCCTGTGACCGCTTACTGGGGGATACGCAGGGTAAACTCATCTTT. Amino acid sequence: CACDRLLGDTQGKLIF.

This clone was seen a handful of times. The likely explanation is a read error, given a far larger clone one base away. In the same sample, other DNA sequences code for this CDR3. This chain links TRDV1 with TRDJ4; 10 bases are shared with TRDD3. The J gene was not available in TCRdb and was assigned here by matching the DNA to germline segments. CDR3 length: 23 amino acids. Germline CDR1 and CDR2: TSWWSYY and QGS. Germline trimming cut 0 bases from V and 0 bases from J; bases unmatched to any gene: 25. The CDR3 loop reads CALGELFSTLPVLGDHRARPLIF. CDR3 coding DNA: TGTGCTCTTGGGGAACTGTTCTCTACGCTGCCTGTACTGGGGGATCACAGGGCCAGACCCCTGATCTTT.

This clone showed up just a few times. TCRdb's listed protein matches a much larger clone and diverges from this DNA's translation at residue 5, likely through a read error; the protein shown comes from the DNA. The rearrangement joins TRDV1 to TRDJ1; weak D call: TRDD3 (5 bases). The CDR3 extends over 22 amino acids. Per germline, CDR1 TSWWSYY and CDR2 QGS. V dropped 5 bases and J dropped 3 bases, with 37 bases sitting between them. The chain's CDR3 is CALGKPPDSTGTRPILADKLIF. CDR3 sequence (DNA): TGTGCTCTTGGGAAACCCCCGGATTCCACGGGGACTAGGCCGATTTTGGCCGATAAACTCATCTTT.

This clone occurred many times. Since a much larger clone is just one base distant, this may be a read error. Other DNA sequences in this specimen translate into the identical CDR3. The V gene is TRDV1, the J gene TRDJ1; D is possibly TRDD3 (6 bases). Looked up from germline, CDR1 is TSWWSYY and CDR2 is QGS. V lost 4 bases and J lost 4, with 34 bases in between. The CDR3 has 21 amino acids. The CDR3 sequence: CALGVGFRPGGVLGGNDKLIF. CDR3 DNA sequence: TGTGCTCTTGGGGTAGGCTTCCGTCCCGGGGGAGTATTGGGGGGCAACGATAAACTCATCTTT.

This clone was seen more than once but under ten times. A single base is all that separates this from a far larger clone, so a read error is likely. The same CDR3 is also encoded by other DNA sequences in this sample. The V gene is TRDV1; the J gene was not called; TRDD3 is the table's D call, not checked against the DNA. Germline CDR1 reads TSWWSYY; CDR2 reads QGS. The CDR3 loop spans 14 amino acids. In DNA form, the CDR3 reads TGTGCTCTTGTCTGGGGGGCGCACACCGATAAGCTCATCTTT. This translates into CALVWGAHTDKLIF.

This clone came up a few times. The TCRdb record carries a much larger clone's protein, which differs from this DNA's translation at residue 10; a read error is the likely cause, and the protein listed here is the DNA translation. The V gene is TRDV1, the J gene TRDJ1; D perhaps matches TRDD3 (5 bases). Germline assignment: CDR1 TSWWSYY and CDR2 QGS. This CDR3 is built from 19 residues. The V end lost 4 bases, the J end lost 0 bases, and 24 bases lay between the germline ends. CDR3 region: CALGGPGGHRGPYTDKLIF. DNA for the CDR3: TGTGCTCTTGGGGGCCCCGGAGGCCACCGGGGGCCCTACACCGATAAACTCATCTTT.